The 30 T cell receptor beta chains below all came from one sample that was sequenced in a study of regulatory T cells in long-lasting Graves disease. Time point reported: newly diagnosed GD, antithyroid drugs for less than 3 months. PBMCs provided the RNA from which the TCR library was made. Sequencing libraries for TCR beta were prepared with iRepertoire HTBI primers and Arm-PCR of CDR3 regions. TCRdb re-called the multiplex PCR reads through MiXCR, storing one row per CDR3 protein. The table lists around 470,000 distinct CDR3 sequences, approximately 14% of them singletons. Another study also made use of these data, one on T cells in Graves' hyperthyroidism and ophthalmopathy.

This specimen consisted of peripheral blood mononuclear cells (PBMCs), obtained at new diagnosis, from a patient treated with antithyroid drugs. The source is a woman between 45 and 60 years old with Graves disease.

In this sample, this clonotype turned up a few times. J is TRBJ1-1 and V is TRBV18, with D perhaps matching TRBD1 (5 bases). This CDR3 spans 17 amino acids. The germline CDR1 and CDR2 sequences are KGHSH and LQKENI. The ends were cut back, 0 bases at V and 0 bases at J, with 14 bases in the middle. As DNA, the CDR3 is TGTGCCAGCTCACCACCGCCAGGGCTTGGAATGAACACTGAAGCTTTCTTT. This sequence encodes CASSPPPGLGMNTEAFF.

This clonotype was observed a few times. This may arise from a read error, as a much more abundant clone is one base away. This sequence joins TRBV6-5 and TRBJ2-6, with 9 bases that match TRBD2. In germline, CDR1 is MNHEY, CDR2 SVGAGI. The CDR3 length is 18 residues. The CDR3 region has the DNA TGTGCCAGCAGTTACACTAGCGGGCGCCCCTCTGGGACCAACGTCCTGACTTTC. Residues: CASSYTSGRPSGTNVLTF.

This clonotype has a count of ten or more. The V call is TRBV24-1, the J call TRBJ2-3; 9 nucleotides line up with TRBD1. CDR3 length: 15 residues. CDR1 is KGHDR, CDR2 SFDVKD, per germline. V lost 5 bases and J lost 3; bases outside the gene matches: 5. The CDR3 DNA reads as TGTGCCACCAGTGGAACAGGGGGCCGTACAGATACGCAGTATTTT. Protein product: CATSGTGGRTDTQYF.

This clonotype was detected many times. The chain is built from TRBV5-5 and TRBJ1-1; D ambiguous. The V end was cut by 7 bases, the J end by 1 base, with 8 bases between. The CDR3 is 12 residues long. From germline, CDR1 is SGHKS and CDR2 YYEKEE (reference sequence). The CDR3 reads CASQEANTEAFF. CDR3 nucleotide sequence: TGTGCCAGCCAAGAGGCGAACACTGAAGCTTTCTTT.

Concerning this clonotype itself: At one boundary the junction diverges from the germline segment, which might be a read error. CDR3 coding DNA: TGTGCCAGCAGCCGTCAGACAGGAATCTACGAGCAGTGCTTC. This translates into CASSRQTGIYEQCF. This chain connects TRBV28 to TRBJ2-7; D might be TRBD1 (6 bases). The CDR3 extends over 14 amino acids. The germline V gene encodes CDR1 MDHEN and CDR2 SYDVKM.

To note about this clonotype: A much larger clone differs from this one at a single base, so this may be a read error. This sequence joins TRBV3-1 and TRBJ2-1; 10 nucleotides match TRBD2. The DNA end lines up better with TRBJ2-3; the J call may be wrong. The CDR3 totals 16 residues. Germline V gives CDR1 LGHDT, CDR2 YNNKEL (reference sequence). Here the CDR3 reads CASRHSTSGAAGEQYF. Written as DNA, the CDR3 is TGTGCCAGCAGGCATAGTACTAGCGGGGCGGCGGGTGAGCAGTATTTT.

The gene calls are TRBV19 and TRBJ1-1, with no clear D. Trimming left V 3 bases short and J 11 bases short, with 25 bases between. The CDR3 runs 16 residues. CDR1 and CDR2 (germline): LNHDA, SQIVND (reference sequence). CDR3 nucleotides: TGTGCCAGTAGTATGGGGTTTGTGGCAGGCCTAGCGGGGGCTTTCTTT. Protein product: CASSMGFVAGLAGAFF.

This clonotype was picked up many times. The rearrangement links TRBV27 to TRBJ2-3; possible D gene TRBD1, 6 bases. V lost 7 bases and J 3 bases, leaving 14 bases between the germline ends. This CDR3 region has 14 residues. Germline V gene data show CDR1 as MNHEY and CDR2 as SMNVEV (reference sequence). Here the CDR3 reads CASKVQGGTDTQYF. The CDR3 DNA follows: TGTGCCAGCAAAGTACAGGGTGGGACAGATACGCAGTATTTT.

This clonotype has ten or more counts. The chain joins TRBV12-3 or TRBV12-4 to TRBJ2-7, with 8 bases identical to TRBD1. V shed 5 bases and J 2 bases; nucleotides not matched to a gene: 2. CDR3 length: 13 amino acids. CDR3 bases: TGTGCCAGCAGTGCGACAGGGGCCTACGAGCAGTACTTC. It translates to CASSATGAYEQYF.

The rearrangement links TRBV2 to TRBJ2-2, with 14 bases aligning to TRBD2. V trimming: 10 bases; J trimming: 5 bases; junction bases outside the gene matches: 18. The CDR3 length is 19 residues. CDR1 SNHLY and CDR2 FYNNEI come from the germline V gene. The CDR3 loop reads CATRTGLAGGYSVTGELFF. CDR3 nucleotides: TGTGCCACCAGGACAGGACTAGCGGGGGGCTACTCAGTAACCGGGGAGCTGTTTTTT.

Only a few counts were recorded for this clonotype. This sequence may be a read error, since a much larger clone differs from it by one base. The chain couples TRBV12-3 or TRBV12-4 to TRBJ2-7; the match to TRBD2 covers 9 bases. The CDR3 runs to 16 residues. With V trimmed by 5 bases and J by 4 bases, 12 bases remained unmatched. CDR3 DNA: TGTGCCAGCAGTCCCGGCGGGAGGGGCCTCCAATACGAGCAGTACTTC. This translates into CASSPGGRGLQYEQYF.

CDR3 amino acids: CAWTPRTADLAYEQYF. DNA for the CDR3: TGTGCCTGGACCCCTCGTACAGCGGACTTAGCCTACGAGCAGTACTTC. The rearrangement uses TRBV30 and TRBJ2-7; maybe TRBD2 (5 bases). Trimming removed 4 bases at V and 2 bases at J, with 21 bases between. This CDR3 spans 16 amino acids. Looked up from germline, CDR1 is GTSNPN and CDR2 is SVGIG (reference sequence).

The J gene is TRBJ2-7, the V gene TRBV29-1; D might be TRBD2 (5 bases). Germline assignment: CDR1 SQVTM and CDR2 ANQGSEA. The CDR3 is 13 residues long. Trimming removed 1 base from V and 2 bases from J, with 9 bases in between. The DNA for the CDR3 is TGCAGCGTTGAAGCCCCGGGAACCTACGAGCAGTACTTC. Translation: CSVEAPGTYEQYF.

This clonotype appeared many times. CDR3 nucleotides: TGTGCCAGCAGCTTAAACCCAGATACGCAGTATTTT. Protein sequence: CASSLNPDTQYF. This chain links TRBV7-9 with TRBJ2-3; D not resolved. The CDR3 is 12 residues long. V dropped 2 bases and J dropped 4 bases, with 4 bases sitting between them. Germline V gene sequence: CDR1 SEHNR, CDR2 FQNEAQ (reference sequence).

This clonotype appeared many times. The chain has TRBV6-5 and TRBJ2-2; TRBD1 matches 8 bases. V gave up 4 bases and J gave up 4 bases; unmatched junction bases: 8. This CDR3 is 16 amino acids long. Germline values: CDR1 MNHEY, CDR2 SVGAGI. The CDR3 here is CASSSPDRVVTGELFF. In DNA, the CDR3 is TGTGCCAGCAGTTCCCCGGACAGGGTGGTCACCGGGGAGCTGTTTTTT.

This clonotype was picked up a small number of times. The CDR3 region is CSASQAGGTTDTQYF. The DNA for the CDR3 is TGCAGTGCTAGCCAAGCGGGAGGAACCACAGATACGCAGTATTTT. The rearrangement uses TRBV20-1 and TRBJ2-3; 9 bases are shared with TRBD2. The germline V gene encodes CDR1 DFQATT and CDR2 SNEGSKA (reference sequence). The CDR3 runs to 15 residues. V trimming: 3 bases; J trimming: 2 bases; junction bases outside the gene matches: 6.

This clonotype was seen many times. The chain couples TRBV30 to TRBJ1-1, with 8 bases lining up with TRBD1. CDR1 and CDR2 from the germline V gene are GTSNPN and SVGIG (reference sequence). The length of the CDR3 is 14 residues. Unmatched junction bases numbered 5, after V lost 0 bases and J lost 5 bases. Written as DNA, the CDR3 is TGTGCCTGGAGTGTCCAGGGGGCAGGAACTGAAGCTTTCTTT. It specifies CAWSVQGAGTEAFF.

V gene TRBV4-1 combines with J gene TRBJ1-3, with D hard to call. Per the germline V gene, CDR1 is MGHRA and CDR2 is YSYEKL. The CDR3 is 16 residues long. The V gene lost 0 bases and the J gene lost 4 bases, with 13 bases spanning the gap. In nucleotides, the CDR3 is TGCGCCAGCAGCCAAGAACCATCGGGCTGGGGAAACACCATATATTTT. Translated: CASSQEPSGWGNTIYF.

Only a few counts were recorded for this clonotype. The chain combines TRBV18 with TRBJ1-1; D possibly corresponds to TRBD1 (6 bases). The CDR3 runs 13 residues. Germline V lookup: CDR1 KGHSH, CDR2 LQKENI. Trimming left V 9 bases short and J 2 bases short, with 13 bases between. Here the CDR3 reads CASVGTQNTEAFF. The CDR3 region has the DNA TGTGCCAGTGTTGGGACACAAAACACTGAAGCTTTCTTT.

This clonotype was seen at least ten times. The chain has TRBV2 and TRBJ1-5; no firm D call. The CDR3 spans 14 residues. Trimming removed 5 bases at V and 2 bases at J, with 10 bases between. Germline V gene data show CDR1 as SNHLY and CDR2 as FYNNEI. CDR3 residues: CASSREDGNQPQHF. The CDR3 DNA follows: TGTGCCAGCAGTCGGGAAGACGGCAATCAGCCCCAGCATTTT.

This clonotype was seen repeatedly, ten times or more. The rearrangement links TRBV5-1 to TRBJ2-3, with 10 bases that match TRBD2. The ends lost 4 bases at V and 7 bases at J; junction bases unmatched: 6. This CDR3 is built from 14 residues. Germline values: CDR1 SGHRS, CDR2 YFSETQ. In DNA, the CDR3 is TGCGCCAGCAGCACCGGGACTAGCGCGAATACGCAGTATTTT. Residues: CASSTGTSANTQYF.

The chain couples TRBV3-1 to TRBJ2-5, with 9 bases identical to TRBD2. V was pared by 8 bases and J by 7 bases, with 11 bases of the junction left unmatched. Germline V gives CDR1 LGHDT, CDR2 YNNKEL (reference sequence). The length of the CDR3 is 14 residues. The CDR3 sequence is CASSPSGILGTQYF. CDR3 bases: TGTGCCAGCTCCCCTAGCGGGATATTAGGGACCCAGTACTTC.

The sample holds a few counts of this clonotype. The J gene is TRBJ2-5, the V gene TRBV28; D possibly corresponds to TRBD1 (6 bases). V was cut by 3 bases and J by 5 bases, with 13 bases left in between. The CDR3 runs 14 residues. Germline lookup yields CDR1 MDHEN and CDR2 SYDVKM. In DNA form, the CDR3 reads TGTGCCAGCAGTTTGGGGCAGGGGAAGGAGACCCAGTACTTC. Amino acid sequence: CASSLGQGKETQYF.

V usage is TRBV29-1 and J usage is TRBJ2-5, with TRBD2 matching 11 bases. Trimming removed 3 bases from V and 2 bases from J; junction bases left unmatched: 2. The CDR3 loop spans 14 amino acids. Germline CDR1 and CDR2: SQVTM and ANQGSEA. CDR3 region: CSVEIAGGQETQYF. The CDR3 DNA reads TGCAGCGTTGAGATAGCGGGAGGGCAAGAGACCCAGTACTTC. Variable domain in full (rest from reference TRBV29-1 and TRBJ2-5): SAVISQKPSRDICQRGTSLTIQCQVDSQVTMMFWYRQQPGQSLTLIATANQGSEATYESGFVIDKFPISRPNLTFSTLTVSNMSPEDSSIYLCSVEIAGGQETQYFGPGTRLLVL.

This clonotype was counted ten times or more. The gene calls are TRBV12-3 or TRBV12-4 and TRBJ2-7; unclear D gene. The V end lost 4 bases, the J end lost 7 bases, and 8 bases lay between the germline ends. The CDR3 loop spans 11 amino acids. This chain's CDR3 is CASSWASEQYF. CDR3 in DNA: TGTGCCAGCAGTTGGGCGTCAGAGCAGTACTTC.

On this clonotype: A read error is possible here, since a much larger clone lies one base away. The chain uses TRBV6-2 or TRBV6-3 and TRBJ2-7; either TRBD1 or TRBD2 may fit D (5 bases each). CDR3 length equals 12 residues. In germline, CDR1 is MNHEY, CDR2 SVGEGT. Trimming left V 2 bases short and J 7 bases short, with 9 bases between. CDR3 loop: CASSYEGNEQYF. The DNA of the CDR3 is TGTGCCAGCAGTTACGAGGGGAATGAGCAGTACTTC.

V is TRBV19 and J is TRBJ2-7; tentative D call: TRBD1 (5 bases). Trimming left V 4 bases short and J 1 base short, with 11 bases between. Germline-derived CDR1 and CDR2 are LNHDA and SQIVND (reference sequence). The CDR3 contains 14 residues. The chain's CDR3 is CASSTRVQSYEQYF. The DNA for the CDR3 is TGTGCCAGTAGTACCAGGGTCCAATCCTACGAGCAGTACTTC. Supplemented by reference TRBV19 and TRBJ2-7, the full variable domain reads DGGITQSPKYLFRKEGQNVTLSCEQNLNHDAMYWYRQDPGQGLRLIYYSQIVNDFQKGDIAEGYSVSREKKESFPLTVTSAQKNPTAFYLCASSTRVQSYEQYFGPGTRLTVT.

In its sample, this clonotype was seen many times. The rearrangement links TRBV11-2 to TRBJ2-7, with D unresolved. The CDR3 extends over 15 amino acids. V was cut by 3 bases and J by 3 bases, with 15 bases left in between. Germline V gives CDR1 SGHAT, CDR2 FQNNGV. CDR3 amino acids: CASSFTRDHFYEQYF. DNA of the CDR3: TGTGCCAGCAGCTTCACAAGGGATCATTTCTACGAGCAGTACTTC.

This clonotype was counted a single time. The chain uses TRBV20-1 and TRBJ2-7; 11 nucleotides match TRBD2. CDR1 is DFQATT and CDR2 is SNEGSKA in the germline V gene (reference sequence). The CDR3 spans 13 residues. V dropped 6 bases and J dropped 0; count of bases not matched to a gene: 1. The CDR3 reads CSATSGSSYEQYF. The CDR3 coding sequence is TGCAGTGCCACTAGCGGGAGCTCCTACGAGCAGTACTTC.

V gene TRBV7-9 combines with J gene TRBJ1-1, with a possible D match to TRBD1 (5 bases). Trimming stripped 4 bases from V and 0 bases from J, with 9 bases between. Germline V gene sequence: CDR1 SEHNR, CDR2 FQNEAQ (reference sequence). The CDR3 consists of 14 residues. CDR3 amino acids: CASSSQQVNTEAFF. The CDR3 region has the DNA TGTGCCAGCAGCTCGCAACAGGTGAACACTGAAGCTTTCTTT.